The sequence of this T cell receptor beta chain was determined in a study of identifying expanded T cells in peripheral blood. The CDR3 contains 16 residues. Germline CDR1 SGDLS, CDR2 YYNGEE. V lost 4 bases to trimming and J lost 3 bases, with 19 bases between them. Healthy donors had no documented immune events, such as infections, while sampled. General study findings and limits: Technical replicates showed about 1.2 changed clones; approximately two weeks about 16; four weeks 19. Variance in clone template counts between roughly two-week samples significantly increased with total template count across all healthy donors.

For this clone: Its antigen is undetermined.

Assay used: immunoSEQ multiplex PCR; TCRdb lists only in-frame clones, some missing. This repertoire shows tens of thousands of clones, around 87% found once; its top ten account for roughly 4.5%. This receptor was taken from a person between 18 and 75 years old in good health. V gene TRBV9 combines with J gene TRBJ2-5; perhaps TRBD1 as D (6 bases). Specimen: blood. CDR3 protein: CASSLSLSTGKETQYF. The CDR3 coding sequence is TGTGCCAGCAGCCTCAGCCTCTCGACAGGAAAAGAGACCCAGTACTTC.